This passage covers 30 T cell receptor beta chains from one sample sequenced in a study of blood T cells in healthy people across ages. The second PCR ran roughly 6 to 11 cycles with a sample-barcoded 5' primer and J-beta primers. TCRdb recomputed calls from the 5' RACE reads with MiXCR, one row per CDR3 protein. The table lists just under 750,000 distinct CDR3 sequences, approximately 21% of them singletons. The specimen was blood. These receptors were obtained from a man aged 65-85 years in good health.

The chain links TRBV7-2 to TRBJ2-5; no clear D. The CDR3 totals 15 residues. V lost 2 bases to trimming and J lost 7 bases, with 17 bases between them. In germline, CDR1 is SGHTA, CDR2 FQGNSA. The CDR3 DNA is TGTGCCAGCAGCTTAAGTTTCGGACCCCGAGGGACCCAGTACTTC. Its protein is CASSLSFGPRGTQYF.

In nucleotides, the CDR3 is TGTGCCACGCAAGATAGGCAAGAGACCCAGTACTTC. Encoded protein: CATQDRQETQYF. This sequence joins TRBV6-2 or TRBV6-3 and TRBJ2-5; D unclear. The CDR3 length is 12 residues. V shed 10 bases and J shed 2 bases, with 11 bases lying between them. Germline V gene data show CDR1 as MNHEY and CDR2 as SVGEGT.

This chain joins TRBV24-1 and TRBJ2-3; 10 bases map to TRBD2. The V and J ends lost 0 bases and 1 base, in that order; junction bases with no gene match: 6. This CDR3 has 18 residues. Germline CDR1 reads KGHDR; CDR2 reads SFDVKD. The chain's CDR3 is CATSDLTSGARGTDTQYF. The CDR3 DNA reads TGTGCCACCAGTGATTTGACTAGCGGGGCTCGGGGCACAGATACGCAGTATTTT.

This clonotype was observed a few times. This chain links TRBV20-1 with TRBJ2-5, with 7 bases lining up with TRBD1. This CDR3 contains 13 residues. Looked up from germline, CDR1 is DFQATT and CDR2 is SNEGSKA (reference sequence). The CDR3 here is CSQTRTGWETQYF. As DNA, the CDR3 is TGCAGCCAAACACGGACAGGCTGGGAGACCCAGTACTTC.

DNA of the CDR3: TGTGCCTGGAGTGTAAGGGACTACAATGAGCAGTTCTTC. As protein: CAWSVRDYNEQFF. The chain recombines TRBV30 with TRBJ2-1; D is uncertain. The CDR3 is 13 amino acids. Deletions cut 0 bases from V and 3 bases from J, with 6 bases between. Germline loops: CDR1 GTSNPN, CDR2 SVGIG (reference sequence). Full variable domain (missing parts from reference TRBV30 and TRBJ2-1): SQTIHQWPATLVQPVGSPLSLECTVEGTSNPNLYWYRQAAGRGLQLLFYSVGIGQISSEVPQNLSASRPQDRQFILSSKKLLLSDSGFYLCAWSVRDYNEQFFGPGTRLTVL.

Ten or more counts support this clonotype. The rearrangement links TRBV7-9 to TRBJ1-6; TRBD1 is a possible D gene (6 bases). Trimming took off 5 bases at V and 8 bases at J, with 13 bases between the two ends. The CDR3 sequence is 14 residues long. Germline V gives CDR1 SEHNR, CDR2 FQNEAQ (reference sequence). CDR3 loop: CASSPTQGDSPLHF. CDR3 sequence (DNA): TGTGCCAGCAGCCCGACACAGGGCGATTCACCCCTCCACTTT.

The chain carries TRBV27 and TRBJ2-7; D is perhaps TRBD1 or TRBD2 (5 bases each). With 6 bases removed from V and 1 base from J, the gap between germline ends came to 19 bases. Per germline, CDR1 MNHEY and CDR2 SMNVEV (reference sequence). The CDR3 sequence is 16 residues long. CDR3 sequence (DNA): TGTGCCAGCAGCTGGGGGTCAGGGCCGGGATCCTACGAGCAGTACTTC. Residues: CASSWGSGPGSYEQYF.

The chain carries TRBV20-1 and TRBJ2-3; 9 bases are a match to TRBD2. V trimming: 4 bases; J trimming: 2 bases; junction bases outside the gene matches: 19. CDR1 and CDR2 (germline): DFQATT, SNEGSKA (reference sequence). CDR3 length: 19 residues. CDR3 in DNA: TGCAGTGCTAAGACGACGGGGGAAAGAGCGGGGGGCCCCACAGATACGCAGTATTTT. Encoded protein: CSAKTTGERAGGPTDTQYF.

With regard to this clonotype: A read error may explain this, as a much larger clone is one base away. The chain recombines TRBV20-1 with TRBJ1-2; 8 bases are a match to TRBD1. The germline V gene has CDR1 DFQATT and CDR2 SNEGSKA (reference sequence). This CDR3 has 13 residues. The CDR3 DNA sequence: TGCAGTGCTAGAGACAGGGGGCGCGGTGGCTACCCCTTC. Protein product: CSARDRGRGGYPF.

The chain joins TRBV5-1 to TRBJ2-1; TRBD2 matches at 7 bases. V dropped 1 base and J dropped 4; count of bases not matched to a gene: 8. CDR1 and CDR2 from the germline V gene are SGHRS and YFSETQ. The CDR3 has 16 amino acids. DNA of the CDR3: TGCGCCAGCAGCTTGCCCCTAACTAGCGAGTACAATGAGCAGTTCTTC. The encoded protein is CASSLPLTSEYNEQFF.

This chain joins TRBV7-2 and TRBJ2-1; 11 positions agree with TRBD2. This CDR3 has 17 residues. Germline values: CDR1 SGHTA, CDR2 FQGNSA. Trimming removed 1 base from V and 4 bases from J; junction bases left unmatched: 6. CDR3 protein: CASSLGRGTSGYNEQFF. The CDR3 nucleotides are TGTGCCAGCAGCTTAGGGAGAGGGACTAGCGGTTACAATGAGCAGTTCTTC.

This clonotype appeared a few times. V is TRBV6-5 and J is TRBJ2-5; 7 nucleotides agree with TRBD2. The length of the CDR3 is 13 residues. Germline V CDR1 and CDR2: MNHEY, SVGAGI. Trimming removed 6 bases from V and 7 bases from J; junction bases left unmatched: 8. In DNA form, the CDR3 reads TGTGCCAGCAGAACCACTAGCGTAGGGACCCAGTACTTC. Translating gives CASRTTSVGTQYF.

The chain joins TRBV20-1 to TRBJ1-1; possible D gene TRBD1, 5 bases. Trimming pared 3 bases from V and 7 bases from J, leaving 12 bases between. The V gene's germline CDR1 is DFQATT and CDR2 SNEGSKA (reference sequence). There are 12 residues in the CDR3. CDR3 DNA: TGCAGTGCTAGCCCTGGGGGGGATGAAGCTTTCTTT. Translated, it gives CSASPGGDEAFF.

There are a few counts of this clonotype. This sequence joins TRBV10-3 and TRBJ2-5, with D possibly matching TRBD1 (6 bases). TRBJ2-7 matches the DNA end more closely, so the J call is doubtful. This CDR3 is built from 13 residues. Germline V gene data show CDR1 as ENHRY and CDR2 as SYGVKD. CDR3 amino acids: CAISEQGAYEQYF. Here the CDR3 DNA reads TGTGCCATCAGTGAACAGGGTGCCTACGAGCAGTACTTC.

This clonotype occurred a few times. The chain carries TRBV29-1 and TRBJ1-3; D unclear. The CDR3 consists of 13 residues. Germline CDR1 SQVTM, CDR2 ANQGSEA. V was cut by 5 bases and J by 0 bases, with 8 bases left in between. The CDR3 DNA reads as TGCAGCGTTCGCGTGGACTCTGGAAACACCATATATTTT. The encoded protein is CSVRVDSGNTIYF. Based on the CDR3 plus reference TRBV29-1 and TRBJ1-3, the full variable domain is SAVISQKPSRDICQRGTSLTIQCQVDSQVTMMFWYRQQPGQSLTLIATANQGSEATYESGFVIDKFPISRPNLTFSTLTVSNMSPEDSSIYLCSVRVDSGNTIYFGEGSWLTVV.

Here the CDR3 DNA reads TGTGCCAGCAGTTTTTCGACGCTCACAGATACGCAGTATTTT. Translating gives CASSFSTLTDTQYF. This chain links TRBV12-3 or TRBV12-4 with TRBJ2-3; D call uncertain. The CDR3 length is 14 residues. V lost 3 bases and J 2 bases, leaving 9 bases between the germline ends.

The chain's CDR3 is CASSYHLGRALDTQYF. The CDR3, as DNA: TGTGCCAGCAGTTACCACCTGGGGAGGGCCTTAGATACGCAGTATTTT. The chain recombines TRBV6-5 with TRBJ2-3, with 7 bases identical to TRBD2. This CDR3 has 16 residues. V lost 2 bases, J lost 5 bases, and 10 bases stayed unmatched. Germline CDR1 reads MNHEY; CDR2 reads SVGAGI.

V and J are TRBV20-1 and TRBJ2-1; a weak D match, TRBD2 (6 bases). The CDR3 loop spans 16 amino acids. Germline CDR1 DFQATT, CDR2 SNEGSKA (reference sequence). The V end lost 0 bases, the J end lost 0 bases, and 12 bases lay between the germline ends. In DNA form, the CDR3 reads TGCAGTGCTAGAGATATTAGCGGAATCTCCTACAATGAGCAGTTCTTC. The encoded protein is CSARDISGISYNEQFF.

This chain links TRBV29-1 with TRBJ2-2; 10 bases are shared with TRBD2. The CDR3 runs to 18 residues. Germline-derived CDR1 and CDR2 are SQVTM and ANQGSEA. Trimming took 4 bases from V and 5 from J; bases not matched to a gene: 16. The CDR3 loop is CSVARLAGASHKTGELFF. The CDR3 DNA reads TGCAGCGTTGCCCGGCTAGCGGGAGCTTCGCATAAAACCGGGGAGCTGTTTTTT.

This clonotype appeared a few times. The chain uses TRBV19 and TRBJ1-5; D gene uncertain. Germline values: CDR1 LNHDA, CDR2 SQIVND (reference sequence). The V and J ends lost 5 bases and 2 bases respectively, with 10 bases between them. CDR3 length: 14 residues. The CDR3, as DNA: TGTGCCAGTAGTGGGTCCTCCCGCAATCAGCCCCAGCATTTT. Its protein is CASSGSSRNQPQHF.

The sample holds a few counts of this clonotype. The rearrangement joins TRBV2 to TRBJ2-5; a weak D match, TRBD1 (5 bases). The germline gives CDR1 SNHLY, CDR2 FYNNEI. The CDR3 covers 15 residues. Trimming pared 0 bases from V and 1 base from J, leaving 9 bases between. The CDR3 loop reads CASSEARQFQETQYF. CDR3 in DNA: TGTGCCAGCAGTGAAGCGCGACAGTTCCAAGAGACCCAGTACTTC.

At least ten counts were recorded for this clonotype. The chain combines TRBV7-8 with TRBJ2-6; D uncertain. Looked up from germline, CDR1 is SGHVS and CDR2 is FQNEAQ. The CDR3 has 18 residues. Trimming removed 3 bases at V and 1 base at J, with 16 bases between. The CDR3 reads CASSFYLAAGSGANVLTF. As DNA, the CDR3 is TGTGCCAGCAGCTTCTACCTGGCGGCCGGGTCTGGGGCCAACGTCCTGACTTTC.

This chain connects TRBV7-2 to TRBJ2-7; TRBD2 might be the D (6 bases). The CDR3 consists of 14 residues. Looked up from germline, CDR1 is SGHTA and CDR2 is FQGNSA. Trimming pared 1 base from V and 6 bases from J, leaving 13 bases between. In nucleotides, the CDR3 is TGTGCCAGCAGCTTAGATCACGGGAGCACCGAGCAGTACGTC. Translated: CASSLDHGSTEQYV.

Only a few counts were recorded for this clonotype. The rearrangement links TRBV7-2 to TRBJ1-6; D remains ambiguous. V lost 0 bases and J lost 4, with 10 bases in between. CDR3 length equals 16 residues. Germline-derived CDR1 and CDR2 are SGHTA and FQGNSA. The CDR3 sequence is CASSLARAEYNSPLHF. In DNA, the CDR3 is TGTGCCAGCAGCTTAGCGCGGGCAGAGTATAATTCACCCCTCCACTTT.

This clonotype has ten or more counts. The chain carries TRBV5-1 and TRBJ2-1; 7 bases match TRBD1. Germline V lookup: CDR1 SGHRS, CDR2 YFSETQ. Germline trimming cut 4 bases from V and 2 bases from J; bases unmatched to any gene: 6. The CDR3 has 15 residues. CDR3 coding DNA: TGCGCCAGCAGCGCCGGGCAGGGGGCCTACAATGAGCAGTTCTTC. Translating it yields CASSAGQGAYNEQFF.

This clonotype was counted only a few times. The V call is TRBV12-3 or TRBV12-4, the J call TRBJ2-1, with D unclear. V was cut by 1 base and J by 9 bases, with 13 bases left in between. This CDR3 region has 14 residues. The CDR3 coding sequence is TGTGCCAGCAGTTTAGATCGGGTCCGCGGTGAGCAGTTCTTC. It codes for CASSLDRVRGEQFF.

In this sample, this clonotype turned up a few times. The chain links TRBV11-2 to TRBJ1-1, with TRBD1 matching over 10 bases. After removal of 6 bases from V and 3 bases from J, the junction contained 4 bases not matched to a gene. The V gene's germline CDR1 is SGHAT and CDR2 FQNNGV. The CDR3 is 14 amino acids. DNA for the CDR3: TGTGCCAGCAGATACGGGACAGGGGACACTGAAGCTTTCTTT. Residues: CASRYGTGDTEAFF.

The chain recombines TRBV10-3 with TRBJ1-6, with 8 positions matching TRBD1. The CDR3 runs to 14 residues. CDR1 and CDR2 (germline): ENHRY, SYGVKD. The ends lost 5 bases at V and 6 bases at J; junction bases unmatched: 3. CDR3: CAISRTGSNSPLHF. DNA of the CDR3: TGTGCCATCAGTCGGACAGGGTCTAATTCACCCCTCCACTTT.

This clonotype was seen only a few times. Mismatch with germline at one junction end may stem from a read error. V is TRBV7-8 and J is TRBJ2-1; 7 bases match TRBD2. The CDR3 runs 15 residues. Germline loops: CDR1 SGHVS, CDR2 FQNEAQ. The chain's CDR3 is CAGSLSGGSVNEQFF. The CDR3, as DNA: TGTGCCGGCAGCTTATCGGGCGGGAGTGTTAATGAGCAGTTCTTC.

Here the CDR3 reads CSAGQGAGEQYF. CDR3 DNA: TGCAGTGCTGGGCAGGGGGCGGGCGAGCAGTACTTC. The V call is TRBV20-1, the J call TRBJ2-7; 8 bases align to TRBD1. The CDR3 runs to 12 residues. V trimming: 5 bases; J trimming: 6 bases; junction bases outside the gene matches: 6. Germline V lookup: CDR1 DFQATT, CDR2 SNEGSKA (reference sequence).